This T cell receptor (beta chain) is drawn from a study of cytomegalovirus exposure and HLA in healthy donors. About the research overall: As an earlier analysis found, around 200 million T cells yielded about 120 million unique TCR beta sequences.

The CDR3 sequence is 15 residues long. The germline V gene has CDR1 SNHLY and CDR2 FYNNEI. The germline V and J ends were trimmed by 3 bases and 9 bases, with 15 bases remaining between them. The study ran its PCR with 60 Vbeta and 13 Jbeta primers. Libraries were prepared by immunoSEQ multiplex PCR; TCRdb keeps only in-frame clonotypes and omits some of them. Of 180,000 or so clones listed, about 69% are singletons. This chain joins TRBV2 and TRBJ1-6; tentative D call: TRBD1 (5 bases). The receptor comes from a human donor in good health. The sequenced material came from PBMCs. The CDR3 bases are TGTGCCAGCAGTGATGGCGGGGCGCCCACTTCACCCCTCCACTTT. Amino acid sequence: CASSDGGAPTSPLHF.